These 22 T cell receptor beta chains originate from one sample sequenced in a study of lymphopenia after photon versus proton radiotherapy. Assay used: immunoSEQ multiplex PCR; TCRdb lists only in-frame clones, some missing. This sample has about 20,000 clones, with 84% found just once. The specimen comprised peripheral blood, sampled from a patient treated with photon-based radiotherapy. Source of these receptors: a woman aged 50 to 60 with pancreatic cancer.

This clone was recorded only once. This chain links TRBV27 with TRBJ2-1; 9 bases align to TRBD2. J lost 6 bases, V lost 5 bases, and 8 bases had no gene match. CDR1 is MNHEY and CDR2 is SMNVEV in the germline V gene (reference sequence). CDR3 length: 15 amino acids. The DNA of the CDR3 is TGTGCCAGCAGTCCCCCTAGCGGGGCTACCAATGAGCAGTTCTTC. This codes for CASSPPSGATNEQFF.

V and J are TRBV7-2 and TRBJ1-1, with 10 bases identical to TRBD1. The CDR3 spans 15 residues. Looked up from germline, CDR1 is SGHTA and CDR2 is FQGNSA. V was clipped by 3 bases and J by 5 bases; unmatched bases: 6. CDR3 loop: CASSFGTGVRTEAFF. As DNA, the CDR3 is TGTGCCAGCAGCTTCGGGACAGGGGTAAGGACTGAAGCTTTCTTT.

The chain has TRBV7-2 and TRBJ2-7; no clear D. Deletions cut 1 base from V and 3 bases from J, with 7 bases between. The CDR3 is 13 residues long. Germline CDR1 is SGHTA and CDR2 is FQGNSA. The CDR3 coding sequence is TGTGCCAGCAGCTTAGAGGTCAGCTACGAGCAGTACTTC. It codes for CASSLEVSYEQYF.

The chain employs TRBV7-2 and TRBJ1-3; D possibly corresponds to TRBD1 (6 bases). V was trimmed by 4 bases and J by 4 bases, leaving 11 bases between them. Germline lookup yields CDR1 SGHTA and CDR2 FQGNSA. The CDR3 totals 14 residues. The CDR3: CASSSQGIGNTIYF. CDR3 coding DNA: TGTGCCAGCAGCTCACAGGGTATAGGAAACACCATATATTTT.

The DNA for the CDR3 is TGTGCCAGCTCAGTTCTGTCCCAAGAGACCCAGTACTTC. Its translation: CASSVLSQETQYF. This rearrangement joins TRBV18 to TRBJ2-5; D is unclear. The germline gives CDR1 KGHSH, CDR2 LQKENI. V gave up 5 bases and J gave up 1 base, with 8 bases separating them. CDR3 length: 13 residues.

The V and J genes are TRBV28 and TRBJ2-1; tentatively, D is TRBD2 (6 bases). Germline V gene lookup returns CDR1 MDHEN and CDR2 SYDVKM. The CDR3 sequence is 13 residues long. V shed 6 bases and J shed 9 bases, with 15 bases lying between them. The CDR3 sequence: CASSRTSFGEQFF. DNA for the CDR3: TGTGCCAGCAGCCGTACTAGCTTCGGTGAGCAGTTCTTC. Together with reference TRBV28 and TRBJ2-1, the CDR3 gives the full variable domain: DVKVTQSSRYLVKRTGEKVFLECVQDMDHENMFWYRQDPGLGLRLIYFSYDVKMKEKGDIPEGYSVSREKKERFSLILESASTNQTSMYLCASSRTSFGEQFFGPGTRLTVL.

V is TRBV27 and J is TRBJ2-1; TRBD2 might be the D (6 bases). The CDR3 length is 14 residues. V gave up 4 bases and J gave up 4 bases, with 11 bases separating them. Looked up from germline, CDR1 is MNHEY and CDR2 is SMNVEV (reference sequence). CDR3 in amino acids: CASSYLRGYNEQFF. The CDR3 DNA is TGTGCCAGCAGTTACCTCCGGGGGTACAATGAGCAGTTCTTC.

This chain connects TRBV15 to TRBJ2-7; D gene uncertain. This CDR3 has 12 amino acids. The germline gives CDR1 LNHNV, CDR2 YYDKDF (reference sequence). Trimming pared 1 base from V and 4 bases from J, leaving 5 bases between. The CDR3 DNA follows: TGTGCCACCAGCAGAGGTGGTTACGAGCAGTACTTC. It codes for CATSRGGYEQYF.

This clone turned up a few times. The V and J genes are TRBV5-6 and TRBJ2-2; D is ambiguous. The germline V gene has CDR1 SGHDT and CDR2 YYEEEE. This CDR3 has 14 residues. V was cut by 1 base and J by 1 base, with 5 bases left in between. The CDR3 protein is CASSLTRNTGELFF. In DNA form, the CDR3 reads TGTGCCAGCAGCTTGACCAGGAACACCGGGGAGCTGTTTTTT.

The chain links TRBV20-1 to TRBJ2-5; D gene uncertain. From germline, CDR1 is DFQATT and CDR2 SNEGSKA (reference sequence). The CDR3 covers 11 residues. Trimming removed 7 bases at V and 4 bases at J, with 10 bases between. The CDR3 loop reads CSEKIGETQYF. The CDR3 DNA reads as TGCAGTGAAAAGATCGGAGAGACCCAGTACTTC.

The V call is TRBV4-3, the J call TRBJ2-1; the match to TRBD2 covers 11 bases. Per the germline V gene, CDR1 is LGHNA and CDR2 is YSLEER. The CDR3 is made up of 19 amino acids. V dropped 0 bases and J dropped 0; count of bases not matched to a gene: 7. CDR3 coding DNA: TGCGCCAGCAGCCAAGATTTAGCGGGAGGGATTAGCTCCTACAATGAGCAGTTCTTC. Its protein is CASSQDLAGGISSYNEQFF.

The V and J genes are TRBV29-1 and TRBJ1-2, with 7 bases lining up with TRBD1. The V gene's germline CDR1 is SQVTM and CDR2 ANQGSEA. V was pared by 8 bases and J by 12 bases, with 12 bases of the junction left unmatched. This CDR3 contains 11 residues. The CDR3 loop reads CSIRDSQPNTF. CDR3 sequence (DNA): TGCAGCATCCGGGACAGCCAGCCCAACACCTTC.

The V call is TRBV7-6, the J call TRBJ2-1; 10 bases line up with TRBD2. The CDR3 contains 18 residues. Looked up from germline, CDR1 is SGHVS and CDR2 is FNYEAQ. V gave up 5 bases and J gave up 8 bases; unmatched junction bases: 18. Here the CDR3 reads CASSRTATSGTTPHEQFF. CDR3 DNA: TGTGCCAGCAGCCGGACAGCAACTAGCGGGACGACCCCCCATGAGCAGTTCTTC.

The chain carries TRBV28 and TRBJ1-2; D gene unclear. Trimming stripped 2 bases from V and 4 bases from J, with 17 bases between. CDR3 size: 16 residues. The germline gives CDR1 MDHEN, CDR2 SYDVKM. CDR3 loop: CASSLSGNRRAYGYTF. The CDR3 region has the DNA TGTGCCAGCAGTTTAAGCGGTAATAGGAGGGCCTATGGCTACACCTTC.

Written as DNA, the CDR3 is TGTGCCAGCAGCCAGGGGGCCGGGAGGGAGGGCAATGAGCAGTTCTTC. It codes for CASSQGAGREGNEQFF. This rearrangement joins TRBV14 to TRBJ2-1; 8 positions agree with TRBD2. Germline values: CDR1 SGHDN, CDR2 FVKESK. The CDR3 loop spans 16 amino acids. Trimming cost V 3 bases and J 6 bases; bases outside gene matches: 10. The full variable domain, its missing parts supplied by reference TRBV14 and TRBJ2-1, is EAGVTQFPSHSVIEKGQTVTLRCDPISGHDNLYWYRRVMGKEIKFLLHFVKESKQDESGMPNNRFLAERTGGTYSTLKVQPAELEDSGVYFCASSQGAGREGNEQFFGPGTRLTVL.

The chain carries TRBV27 and TRBJ1-1; the D gene is possibly TRBD1 (5 bases). The germline gives CDR1 MNHEY, CDR2 SMNVEV (reference sequence). Deletions cut 11 bases from V and 0 bases from J, with 10 bases between. The length of the CDR3 is 12 residues. CDR3 coding DNA: TGTGCCTGTGGGGCACTGAACACTGAAGCTTTCTTT. It is translated as CACGALNTEAFF.

This clone was counted between two and nine times. The chain carries TRBV6-1 and TRBJ1-1, with D hard to call. The V end lost 3 bases, the J end lost 1 base, and 15 bases lay between the germline ends. CDR1 MNHNS and CDR2 SASEGT come from the germline V gene. This CDR3 is 16 amino acids long. CDR3 coding DNA: TGTGCCAGCAGTGATAAGGGCAACCTTGGGAACACTGAAGCTTTCTTT. Amino acids: CASSDKGNLGNTEAFF.

This clone was seen only a few times. The same CDR3 arises from other DNA sequences in this sample as well. The V and J genes are TRBV27 and TRBJ1-6; the D is unclear. The CDR3 spans 16 residues. Trimming took 2 bases from V and 0 from J, leaving 8 bases between them. Germline V gives CDR1 MNHEY, CDR2 SMNVEV (reference sequence). CDR3 coding DNA: TGTGCCAGCAGTTTAGGACGAAGCTCCTATAATTCACCCCTCCACTTT. This sequence encodes CASSLGRSSYNSPLHF.

The chain is built from TRBV5-4 and TRBJ1-5; D is uncertain. Germline V CDR1 and CDR2: SGHNT, YYREEE (reference sequence). Trimming removed 2 bases from V and 1 base from J, with 4 bases in between. The CDR3 consists of 13 residues. CDR3 sequence (DNA): TGTGCCAGCAGCTTTTCGAGCAATCAGCCCCAGCATTTT. This sequence encodes CASSFSSNQPQHF.

The gene calls are TRBV2 and TRBJ1-5; TRBD1 is a possible D gene (5 bases). Trimming took 7 bases from V and 3 from J, leaving 10 bases between them. CDR3 length: 13 residues. From germline, CDR1 is SNHLY and CDR2 FYNNEI. The CDR3 nucleotides read TGTGCCAGCACTGCACAGGACAATCAGCCCCAGCATTTT. It specifies CASTAQDNQPQHF.

V is TRBV9 and J is TRBJ2-2; D tentatively reads TRBD1 or TRBD2 (5 bases each). The CDR3 runs to 15 residues. V lost 4 bases and J 2 bases, leaving 12 bases between the germline ends. Germline values: CDR1 SGDLS, CDR2 YYNGEE. This chain's CDR3 is CASSSGASNTGELFF. The CDR3 DNA reads as TGTGCCAGCAGCTCCGGGGCTTCCAACACCGGGGAGCTGTTTTTT.

The J gene is TRBJ2-3, the V gene TRBV19; TRBD2 agrees at 13 bases. Per germline, CDR1 LNHDA and CDR2 SQIVND (reference sequence). The CDR3 has 13 amino acids. The CDR3 bases are TGTGCTACTAGCGGGAGGGGCACAGATACGCAGTATTTT. As protein: CATSGRGTDTQYF. Drawing the rest from reference TRBV19 and TRBJ2-3, the complete variable domain is DGGITQSPKYLFRKEGQNVTLSCEQNLNHDAMYWYRQDPGQGLRLIYYSQIVNDFQKGDIAEGYSVSREKKESFPLTVTSAQKNPTAFYLCATSGRGTDTQYFGPGTRLTVL.